The source of this TCR beta chain is a study of cytomegalovirus exposure and HLA in healthy donors. CDR3 length: 12 amino acids. V dropped 1 base and J dropped 9 bases, with 7 bases sitting between them. CDR1 and CDR2 (germline): SGHAT, FQNNGV. A multiplex PCR was run with 60 Vbeta primers and 13 Jbeta primers. Generated by immunoSEQ multiplex PCR, the TCRdb table keeps only in-frame clones and is missing some. Here the sample spans about 170,000 clones, 65% to 90% being singletons. Findings and caveats of the study: Versus the approximately 700-donor mean, an Asian-associated ancestry cluster reportedly showed fewer N-insertions in a later analysis. It was reported that the classifier diagnosed cytomegalovirus status with high specificity and sensitivity in both the original and validation cohorts. In a later analysis, parvovirus B19, influenza, CMV and Epstein-Barr virus appeared linked to several top co-occurrence clusters.

A note on this clone: The antigen is undetermined.

This clonotype originated in a male donor in good health and CMV-seronegative. The genes are TRBV11-2 and TRBJ2-1; D ambiguous. The sample consisted of PBMCs. CDR3 sequence: CASSLGEVEQFF. CDR3 coding DNA: TGTGCCAGCAGCTTAGGAGAGGTTGAGCAGTTCTTC.